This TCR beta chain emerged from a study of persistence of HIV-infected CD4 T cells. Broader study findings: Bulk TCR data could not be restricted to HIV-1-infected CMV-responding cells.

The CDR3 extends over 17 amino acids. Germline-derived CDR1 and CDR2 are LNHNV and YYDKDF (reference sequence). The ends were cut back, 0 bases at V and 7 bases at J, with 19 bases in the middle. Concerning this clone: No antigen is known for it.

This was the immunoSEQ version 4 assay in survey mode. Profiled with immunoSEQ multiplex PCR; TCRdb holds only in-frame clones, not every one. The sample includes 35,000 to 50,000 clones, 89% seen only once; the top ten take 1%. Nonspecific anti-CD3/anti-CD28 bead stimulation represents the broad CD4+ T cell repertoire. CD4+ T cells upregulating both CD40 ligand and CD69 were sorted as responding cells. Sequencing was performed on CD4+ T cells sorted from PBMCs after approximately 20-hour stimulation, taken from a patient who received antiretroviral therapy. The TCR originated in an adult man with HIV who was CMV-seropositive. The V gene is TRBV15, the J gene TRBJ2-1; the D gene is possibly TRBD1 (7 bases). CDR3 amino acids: CATSRDLETGRRNEQFF. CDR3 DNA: TGTGCCACCAGCAGAGATCTCGAGACAGGGAGGCGAAATGAGCAGTTCTTC.